Sequencing of this TCR beta chain was carried out in a study of T cell changes during pregnancy in multiple sclerosis. Sequencing was performed with immunoSEQ multiplex PCR; in TCRdb, only in-frame clones are kept and a portion is missing. In the table there are more than 90,000 clones, about 91% of which are singletons. This CDR3 has 13 amino acids. Looked up from germline, CDR1 is SNHLY and CDR2 is FYNNEI. The V segment lost 7 bases and the J segment 5 bases; nucleotides outside the gene matches: 8. The chain couples TRBV2 to TRBJ2-7; 7 bases map to TRBD1. The input for sequencing was peripheral blood, taken in the second trimester of pregnancy. The TCR sequence derives from a female donor with multiple sclerosis, enrolled in a pregnancy study. The CDR3 protein is CASTPDRDHEQYF. The CDR3 region has the DNA TGTGCCAGCACCCCTGACAGGGACCACGAGCAGTACTTC.